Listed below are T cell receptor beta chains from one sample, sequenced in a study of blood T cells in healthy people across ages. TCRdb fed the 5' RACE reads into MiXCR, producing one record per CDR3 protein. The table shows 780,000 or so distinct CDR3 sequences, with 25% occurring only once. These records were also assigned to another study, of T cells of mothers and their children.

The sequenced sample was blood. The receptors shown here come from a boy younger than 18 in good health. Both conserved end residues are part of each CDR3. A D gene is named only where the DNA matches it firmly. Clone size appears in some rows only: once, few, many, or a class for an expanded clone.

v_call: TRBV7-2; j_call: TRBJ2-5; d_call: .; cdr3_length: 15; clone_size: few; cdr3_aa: CASSAEGRIQETQYF; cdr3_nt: TGTGCCAGCAGCGCTGAGGGGCGGATTCAAGAGACCCAGTACTTC
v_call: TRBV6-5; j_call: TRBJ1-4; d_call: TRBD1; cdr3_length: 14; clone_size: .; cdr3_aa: CASRGDSPNEKLFF; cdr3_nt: TGTGCCAGCAGGGGGGACAGCCCCAATGAAAAACTGTTTTTT
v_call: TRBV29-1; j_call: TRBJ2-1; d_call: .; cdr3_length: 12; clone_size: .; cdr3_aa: CSVYQANNEQFF; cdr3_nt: TGCAGCGTTTACCAGGCGAACAATGAGCAGTTCTTC
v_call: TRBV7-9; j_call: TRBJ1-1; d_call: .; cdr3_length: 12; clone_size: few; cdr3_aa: CASSPGASEAFF; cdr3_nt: TGTGCCAGCAGCCCAGGGGCAAGTGAAGCTTTCTTT
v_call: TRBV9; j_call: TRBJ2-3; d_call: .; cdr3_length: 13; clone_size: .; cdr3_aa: CASSAWMGDTQYF; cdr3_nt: TGTGCCAGCAGCGCTTGGATGGGAGATACGCAGTATTTT
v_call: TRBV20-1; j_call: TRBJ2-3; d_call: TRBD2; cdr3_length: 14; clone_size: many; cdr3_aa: CSARLAGGPDTQYF; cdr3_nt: TGCAGTGCTAGGCTAGCGGGAGGGCCGGATACGCAGTATTTT
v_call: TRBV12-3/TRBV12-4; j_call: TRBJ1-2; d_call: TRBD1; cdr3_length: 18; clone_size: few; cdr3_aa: CASSLLLRPGQGHYGYTF; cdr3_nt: TGTGCCAGCAGTCTTCTATTGAGACCGGGACAGGGACACTATGGCTACACCTTC
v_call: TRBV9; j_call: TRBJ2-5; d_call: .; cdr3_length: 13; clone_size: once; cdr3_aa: CASAQRTGETQYF; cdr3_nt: TGTGCCAGCGCCCAGCGGACGGGTGAGACCCAGTACTTC
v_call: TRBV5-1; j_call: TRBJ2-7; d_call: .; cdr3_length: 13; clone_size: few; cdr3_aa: CAGSPEQLYEQYF; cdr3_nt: TGCGCCGGCAGCCCGGAACAGCTTTACGAGCAGTACTTC
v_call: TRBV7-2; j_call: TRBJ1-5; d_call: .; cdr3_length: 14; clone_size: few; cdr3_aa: CASSLQGGDQPQHF; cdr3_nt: TGTGCCAGCAGCTTACAGGGTGGGGATCAGCCCCAGCATTTT
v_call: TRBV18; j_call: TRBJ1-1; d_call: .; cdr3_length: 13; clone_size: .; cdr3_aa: CASSPSRSTEAFF; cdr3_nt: TGTGCCAGCTCACCAAGTCGGTCAACTGAAGCTTTCTTT
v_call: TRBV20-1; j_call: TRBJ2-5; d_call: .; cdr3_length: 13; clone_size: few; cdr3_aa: CSANVPGEETQYF; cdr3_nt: TGCAGTGCTAACGTACCAGGGGAAGAGACCCAGTACTTC
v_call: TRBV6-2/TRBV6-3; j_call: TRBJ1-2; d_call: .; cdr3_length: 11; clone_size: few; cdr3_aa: CASSYAYGYTF; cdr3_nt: TGTGCCAGCAGTTACGCATATGGCTACACCTTC
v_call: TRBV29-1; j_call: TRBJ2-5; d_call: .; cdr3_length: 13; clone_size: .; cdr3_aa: CSVGRPAGETQYF; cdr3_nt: TGCAGCGTTGGGCGTCCAGCCGGGGAGACCCAGTACTTC
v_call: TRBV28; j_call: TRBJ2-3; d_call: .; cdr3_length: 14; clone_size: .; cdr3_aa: CASSRTLSADTQYF; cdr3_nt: TGTGCCAGCAGTCGGACTTTAAGCGCAGATACGCAGTATTTT
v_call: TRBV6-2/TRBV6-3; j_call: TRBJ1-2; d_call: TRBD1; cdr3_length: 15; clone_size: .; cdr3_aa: CASSFDGTAKRGYTF; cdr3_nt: TGTGCCAGCAGTTTCGACGGGACAGCCAAAAGGGGCTACACCTTC
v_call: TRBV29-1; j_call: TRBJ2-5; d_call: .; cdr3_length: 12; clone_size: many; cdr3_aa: CSVVGHQETQYF; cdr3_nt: TGCAGCGTTGTAGGTCACCAAGAGACCCAGTACTTC
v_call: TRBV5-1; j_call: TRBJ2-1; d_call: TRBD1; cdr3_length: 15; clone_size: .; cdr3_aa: CASSLVQGLTNEQFF; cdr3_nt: TGCGCCAGCAGCTTGGTACAGGGGCTCACAAATGAGCAGTTCTTC
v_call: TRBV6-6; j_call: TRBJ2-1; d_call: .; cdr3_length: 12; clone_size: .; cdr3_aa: CASVSGNNEQFF; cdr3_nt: TGTGCCAGCGTTTCGGGAAACAATGAGCAGTTCTTC
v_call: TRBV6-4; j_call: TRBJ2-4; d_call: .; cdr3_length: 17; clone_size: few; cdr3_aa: CASSDFAKVPAKNIQYF; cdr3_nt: TGTGCCAGCAGTGACTTTGCTAAAGTTCCGGCCAAAAACATTCAGTACTTC
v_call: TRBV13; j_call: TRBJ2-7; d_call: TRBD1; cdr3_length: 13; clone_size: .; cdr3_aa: CANPRDRDHEQYF; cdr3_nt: TGTGCCAACCCCAGGGACAGGGACCACGAGCAGTACTTC
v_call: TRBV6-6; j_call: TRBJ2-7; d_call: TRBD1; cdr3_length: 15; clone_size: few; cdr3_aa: CASSFGTGVSHEQYF; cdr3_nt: TGTGCCAGCAGTTTCGGGACAGGGGTCTCCCACGAGCAGTACTTC
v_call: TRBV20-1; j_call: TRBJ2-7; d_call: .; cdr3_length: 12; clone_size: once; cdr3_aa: CSARDLGNEQYF; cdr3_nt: TGCAGTGCTAGAGATCTAGGGAACGAGCAGTACTTC
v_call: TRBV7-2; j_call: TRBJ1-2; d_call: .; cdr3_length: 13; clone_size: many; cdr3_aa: CASSLGTNYGYTF; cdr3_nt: TGTGCCAGCAGCTTAGGCACTAACTATGGCTACACCTTC
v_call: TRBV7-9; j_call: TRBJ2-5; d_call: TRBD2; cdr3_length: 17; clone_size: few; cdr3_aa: CASSLGTSGPQWETQYF; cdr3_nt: TGTGCCAGCAGCTTAGGGACTAGCGGTCCTCAGTGGGAGACCCAGTACTTC
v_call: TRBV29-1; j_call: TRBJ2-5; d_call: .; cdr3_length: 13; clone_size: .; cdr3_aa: CSVEGGFQETQYF; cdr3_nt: TGCAGCGTTGAAGGCGGGTTCCAAGAGACCCAGTACTTC
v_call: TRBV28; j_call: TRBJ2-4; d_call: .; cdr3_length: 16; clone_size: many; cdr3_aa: CASSARTGRGGNIQYF; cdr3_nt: TGTGCCAGCAGTGCCCGGACAGGCCGGGGGGGTAACATTCAGTACTTC
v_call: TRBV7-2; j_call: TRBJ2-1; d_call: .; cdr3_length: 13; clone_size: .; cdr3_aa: CASSQIAAREQFF; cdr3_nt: TGTGCCAGCAGCCAGATTGCGGCAAGGGAGCAGTTCTTC
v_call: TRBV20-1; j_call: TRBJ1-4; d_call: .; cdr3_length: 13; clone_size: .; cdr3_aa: CSALQFPNEKLFF; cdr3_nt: TGCAGTGCTCTACAGTTTCCAAATGAAAAACTGTTTTTT
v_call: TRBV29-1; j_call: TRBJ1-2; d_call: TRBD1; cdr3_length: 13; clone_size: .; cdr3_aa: CSVPGTGSYGYTF; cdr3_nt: TGCAGCGTTCCCGGGACAGGGAGTTATGGCTACACCTTC
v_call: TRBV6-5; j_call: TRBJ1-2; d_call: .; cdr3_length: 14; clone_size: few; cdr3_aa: CASSYGAGNYGYTF; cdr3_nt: TGTGCCAGCAGTTACGGGGCAGGGAACTATGGCTACACCTTC
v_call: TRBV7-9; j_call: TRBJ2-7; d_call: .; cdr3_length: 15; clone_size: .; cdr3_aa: CASSLRDRPGNEQYF; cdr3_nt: TGTGCCAGCAGCTTAAGGGACCGGCCGGGGAACGAGCAGTACTTC
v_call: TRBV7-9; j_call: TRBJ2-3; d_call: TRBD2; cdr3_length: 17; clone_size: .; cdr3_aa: CASSGLREGRGTDTQYF; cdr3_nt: TGTGCCAGCAGCGGATTGCGGGAGGGCCGAGGCACAGATACGCAGTATTTT
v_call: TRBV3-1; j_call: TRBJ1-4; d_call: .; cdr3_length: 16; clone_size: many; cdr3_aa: CASSQDVAATREKLFF; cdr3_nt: TGTGCCAGCAGCCAAGATGTGGCAGCTACACGCGAAAAACTGTTTTTT
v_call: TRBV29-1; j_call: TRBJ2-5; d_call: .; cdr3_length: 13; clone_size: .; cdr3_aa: CSVEDVLQETQYF; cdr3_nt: TGCAGCGTTGAAGACGTACTCCAAGAGACCCAGTACTTC
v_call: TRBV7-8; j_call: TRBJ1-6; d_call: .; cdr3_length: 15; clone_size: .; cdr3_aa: CASSLEGGKASPLHF; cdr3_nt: TGTGCCAGCAGCTTAGAGGGGGGAAAGGCTTCACCCCTCCACTTT
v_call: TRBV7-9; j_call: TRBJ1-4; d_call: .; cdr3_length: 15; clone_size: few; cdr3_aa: CASSFFEGPNEKLFF; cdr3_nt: TGTGCCAGCAGCTTTTTTGAGGGACCTAATGAAAAACTGTTTTTT
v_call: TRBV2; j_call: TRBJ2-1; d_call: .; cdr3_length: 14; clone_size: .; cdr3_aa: CASTANGGFNEQFF; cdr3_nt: TGTGCCAGCACCGCTAACGGGGGCTTCAATGAGCAGTTCTTC
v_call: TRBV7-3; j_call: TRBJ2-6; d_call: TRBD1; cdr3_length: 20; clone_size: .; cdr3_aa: CASGLKVGDRSSSGANVLTF; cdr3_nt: TGTGCCAGCGGCTTAAAAGTTGGGGACAGGAGCAGCTCTGGGGCCAACGTCCTGACTTTC
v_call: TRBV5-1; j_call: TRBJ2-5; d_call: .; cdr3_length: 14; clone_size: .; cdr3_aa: CTSSLDSVQETQYF; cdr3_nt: TGCACCAGCAGCTTGGATAGCGTCCAAGAGACCCAGTACTTC
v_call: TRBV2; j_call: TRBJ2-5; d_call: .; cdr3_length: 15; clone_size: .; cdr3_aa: CASSRAPAPQETQYF; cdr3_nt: TGTGCCAGCAGTCGAGCGCCGGCTCCCCAAGAGACCCAGTACTTC
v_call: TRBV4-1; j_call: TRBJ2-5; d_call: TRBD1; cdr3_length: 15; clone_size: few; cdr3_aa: CASSQIKDRVREQYF; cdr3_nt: TGCGCCAGCAGCCAGATAAAGGACAGGGTGAGGGAGCAGTACTTC
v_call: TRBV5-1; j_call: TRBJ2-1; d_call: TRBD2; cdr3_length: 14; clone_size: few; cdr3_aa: CASSSGLADNEQLF; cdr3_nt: TGCGCCAGCAGCTCGGGACTAGCGGACAATGAGCAGCTCTTC
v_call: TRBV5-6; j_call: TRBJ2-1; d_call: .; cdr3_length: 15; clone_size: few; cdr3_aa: CASSQVATLGNEQFF; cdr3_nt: TGTGCCAGCAGCCAGGTAGCCACACTGGGGAATGAGCAGTTCTTC
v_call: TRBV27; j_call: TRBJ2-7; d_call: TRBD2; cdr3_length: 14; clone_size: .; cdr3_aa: CASSLRGGLYEQYF; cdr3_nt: TGTGCCAGCAGTTTGCGGGGGGGCCTCTACGAGCAGTACTTC
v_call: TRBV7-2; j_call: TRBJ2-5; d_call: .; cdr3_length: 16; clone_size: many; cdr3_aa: CASSLKGLVVSETQYF; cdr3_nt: TGTGCCAGCAGCTTAAAGGGGTTGGTGGTTTCGGAGACCCAGTACTTC
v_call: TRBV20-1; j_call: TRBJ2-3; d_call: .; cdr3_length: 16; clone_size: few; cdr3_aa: CSARSPGYDYTDTQYF; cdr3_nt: TGCAGTGCTAGATCACCAGGTTACGATTACACAGATACGCAGTATTTT
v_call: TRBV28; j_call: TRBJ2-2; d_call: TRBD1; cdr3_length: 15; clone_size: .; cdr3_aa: CASVRGGVRTGELFF; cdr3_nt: TGTGCCAGCGTAAGAGGGGGCGTCAGGACCGGGGAGCTGTTTTTT
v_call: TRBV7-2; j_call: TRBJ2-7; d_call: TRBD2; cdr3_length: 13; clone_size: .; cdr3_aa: CASSSGLALEQYF; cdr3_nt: TGTGCCAGCAGTTCGGGACTAGCGTTGGAGCAGTACTTC
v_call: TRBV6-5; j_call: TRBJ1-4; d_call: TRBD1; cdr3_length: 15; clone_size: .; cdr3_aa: CASSYRGTGREKLFF; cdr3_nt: TGTGCCAGCAGTTACCGGGGGACAGGGCGCGAAAAACTGTTTTTT
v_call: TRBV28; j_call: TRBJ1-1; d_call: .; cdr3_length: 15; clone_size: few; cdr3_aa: CASSLATEGRPEAFF; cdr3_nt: TGTGCCAGCAGTTTAGCCACAGAGGGTCGTCCTGAAGCTTTCTTT
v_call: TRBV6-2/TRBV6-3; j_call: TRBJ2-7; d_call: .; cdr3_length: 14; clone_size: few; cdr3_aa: CASTPGSLPYEQYF; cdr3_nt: TGTGCCAGCACCCCCGGGAGCCTACCCTACGAGCAGTACTTC
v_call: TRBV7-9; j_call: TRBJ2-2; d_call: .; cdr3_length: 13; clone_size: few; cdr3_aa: CASSRLDAGELFF; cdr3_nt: TGTGCCAGCAGCCGTCTAGACGCCGGGGAGCTGTTTTTT
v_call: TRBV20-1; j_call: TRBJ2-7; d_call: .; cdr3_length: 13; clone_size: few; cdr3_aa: CSARDRDLYEQYF; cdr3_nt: TGCAGTGCTAGAGACAGGGATCTCTACGAGCAGTACTTC
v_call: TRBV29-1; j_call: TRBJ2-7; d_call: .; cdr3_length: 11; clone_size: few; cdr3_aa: CSVPGAREQYF; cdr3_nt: TGCAGCGTTCCCGGGGCACGCGAGCAGTACTTC
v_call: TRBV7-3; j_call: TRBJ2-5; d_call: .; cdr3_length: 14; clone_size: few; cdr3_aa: CASNFGGRQETQYF; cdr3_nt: TGTGCCAGCAACTTCGGGGGACGGCAAGAGACCCAGTACTTC
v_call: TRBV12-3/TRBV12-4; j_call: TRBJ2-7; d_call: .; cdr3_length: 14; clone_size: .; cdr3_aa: CASRPWGERYEQYF; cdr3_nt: TGTGCCAGCAGGCCTTGGGGGGAGAGATACGAGCAGTACTTC